The next 27 T cell receptor beta chains were all read from a single sample in a study of tumor-infiltrating lymphocytes in localized non-small cell lung cancer (dated by TCRdb to the early 2020s). The library was obtained by the immunoSEQ multiplex PCR assay. TCRdb mirrors the immuneACCESS table, restricted to in-frame sequences. Some clones are absent from its copies; in checked studies, under half trace to an unresolved V gene, and the reason for the others is unknown. The sample has some 30,000 clones on record, approximately 85% of them singletons. Approximately 2% of the sample comes from the top ten. Sequencing input: lung tumor tissue. The origin of the receptors is a human donor with non-small cell lung cancer.

The rearrangement joins TRBV9 to TRBJ1-2; TRBD1 matches at 11 bases. Trimming removed 3 bases from V and 8 bases from J; junction bases left unmatched: 6. In germline, CDR1 is SGDLS, CDR2 YYNGEE. This CDR3 spans 14 amino acids. The CDR3 DNA sequence: TGTGCCAGCAGCGCCGGACAGGGGGCGCGGGGCTACACCTTC. Residues: CASSAGQGARGYTF.

This clone was seen a handful of times. The chain recombines TRBV7-2 with TRBJ2-3, with D perhaps TRBD2 (6 bases). The CDR3 loop spans 14 amino acids. Germline CDR1 reads SGHTA; CDR2 reads FQGNSA. Trimming shortened V by 6 bases and J by 2 bases, and 12 bases separated the two germline ends. CDR3 region: CASSAGRSTDTQYF. The DNA of the CDR3 is TGTGCCAGCAGTGCAGGGAGGTCCACAGATACGCAGTATTTT.

A single count supports this clone. The chain carries TRBV4-3 and TRBJ2-3, with 7 bases fitting TRBD1. Trimming cost V 0 bases and J 5 bases; bases outside gene matches: 8. The CDR3 contains 16 residues. Per germline, CDR1 LGHNA and CDR2 YSLEER. The CDR3 nucleotides read TGCGCCAGCAGCCAAGACGACAGGGCACCGAGAGATACGCAGTATTTT. It encodes CASSQDDRAPRDTQYF.

The genes are TRBV18 and TRBJ1-2, with TRBD1 as a possible D gene (5 bases). Germline CDR1 and CDR2: KGHSH and LQKENI. The CDR3 has 13 residues. Trimming cost V 2 bases and J 6 bases, with 10 bases left between them. CDR3 bases: TGTGCCAGCTCACCAGGCAGGGTGGATGGCTACACCTTC. This translates into CASSPGRVDGYTF.

The chain has TRBV28 and TRBJ2-1; D ambiguous. The CDR3 is 12 amino acids. Germline V CDR1 and CDR2: MDHEN, SYDVKM. Trimming removed 6 bases at V and 4 bases at J, with 7 bases between. The CDR3 nucleotides read TGTGCCAGCAGCCGAGAGTACAATGAGCAGTTCTTC. It encodes CASSREYNEQFF.

The J gene is TRBJ2-7, the V gene TRBV18, with D possibly being TRBD1 (5 bases). The CDR3 sequence is 13 residues long. The V end was cut by 5 bases, the J end by 0 bases, with 8 bases between. Germline V gives CDR1 KGHSH, CDR2 LQKENI. The CDR3 region has the DNA TGTGCCAGCTCAGCGGACATCTCCTACGAGCAGTACTTC. It yields the protein CASSADISYEQYF.

This chain links TRBV7-2 with TRBJ2-7, with 8 bases lining up with TRBD2. This CDR3 has 14 amino acids. Per germline, CDR1 SGHTA and CDR2 FQGNSA. The trim removed 4 bases at V and 4 bases at J, leaving 6 bases unmatched. The DNA for the CDR3 is TGTGCCAGCAGCTCCCGGGGGGGCGGATACGAGCAGTACTTC. Its translation: CASSSRGGGYEQYF.

This clone was seen a few times. The J gene is TRBJ1-2, the V gene TRBV7-9; the match to TRBD1 covers 7 bases. The CDR3 covers 16 residues. V was clipped by 5 bases and J by 5 bases; unmatched bases: 14. CDR1 is SEHNR and CDR2 is FQNEAQ in the germline V gene (reference sequence). CDR3 bases: TGTGCCAGCAGCCCCATGGCCCTCGGACAGGAATATGGCTACACCTTC. Protein product: CASSPMALGQEYGYTF.

This sequence joins TRBV27 and TRBJ2-5; D is unresolved. Looked up from germline, CDR1 is MNHEY and CDR2 is SMNVEV (reference sequence). CDR3 length: 13 residues. V lost 3 bases to trimming and J lost 4 bases, with 9 bases between them. DNA of the CDR3: TGTGCCAGCAGTTTTCTCATAGGAGAGACCCAGTACTTC. Translation gives CASSFLIGETQYF.

This rearrangement joins TRBV4-3 to TRBJ2-1, with 14 bases fitting TRBD2. The junction had 4 bases not matched to a gene; V was cut back by 3 bases and J by 9 bases. Germline values: CDR1 LGHNA, CDR2 YSLEER. The CDR3 has 15 residues. The CDR3 is CASSQPGLAGAEQFF. CDR3 sequence (DNA): TGCGCCAGCAGCCAGCCGGGACTAGCGGGGGCTGAGCAGTTCTTC.

The genes are TRBV7-2 and TRBJ1-5; a possible D gene is TRBD1 (5 bases). Between the trimmed V and J ends, which lost 5 bases and 2 bases, there was a span of 7 bases. The germline gives CDR1 SGHTA, CDR2 FQGNSA. This CDR3 is built from 13 residues. The CDR3 DNA sequence: TGTGCCAGCAGCCCACAGGGCAATCAGCCCCAGCATTTT. Its translation: CASSPQGNQPQHF.

The chain uses TRBV6-6 and TRBJ2-7; the match to TRBD2 covers 7 bases. The CDR3 extends over 14 amino acids. The V and J ends lost 6 bases and 4 bases, in that order; junction bases with no gene match: 9. Germline V gene data show CDR1 as MNHNY and CDR2 as SVGAGI (reference sequence). The CDR3 nucleotides read TGTGCCAGCAGCCCAGGACTAGGTGTTTACGAGCAGTACTTC. This gives the protein CASSPGLGVYEQYF.

The chain links TRBV15 to TRBJ2-6, with a tentative D call TRBD1 (6 bases). Trimming cost V 5 bases and J 1 base, with 15 bases left between them. CDR1 is LNHNV, CDR2 YYDKDF, per germline (reference sequence). The CDR3 totals 17 residues. CDR3 sequence: CATSGRQGMSGANVLTF. In DNA, the CDR3 is TGTGCCACCAGCGGCCGCCAGGGGATGTCTGGGGCCAACGTCCTGACTTTC.

The chain's CDR3 is CASSLSVGVNQPQHF. CDR3 DNA: TGTGCCAGCAGCTTAAGTGTCGGGGTCAATCAGCCCCAGCATTTT. This chain joins TRBV7-2 and TRBJ1-5; D is unresolved. Deletions cut 2 bases from V and 3 bases from J, with 11 bases between. The CDR3 has 15 residues. Germline assignment: CDR1 SGHTA and CDR2 FQGNSA.

This clone was seen once. The chain has TRBV9 and TRBJ2-1; 9 bases are shared with TRBD2. V gave up 1 base and J gave up 4 bases; unmatched junction bases: 9. CDR1 and CDR2 from the germline V gene are SGDLS and YYNGEE. The length of the CDR3 is 17 residues. The CDR3 region has the DNA TGTGCCAGCAGCGTACAACTGAGCGGGGGGCCTTACAATGAGCAGTTCTTC. This gives the protein CASSVQLSGGPYNEQFF.

The chain employs TRBV5-1 and TRBJ2-3, with a weak D call TRBD1 (5 bases). In germline, CDR1 is SGHRS, CDR2 YFSETQ. Trimming left V 2 bases short and J 3 bases short, with 16 bases between. There are 16 residues in the CDR3. CDR3 amino acids: CASSLGVRQETDTQYF. The DNA of the CDR3 is TGCGCCAGCAGCTTAGGGGTCCGTCAGGAGACAGATACGCAGTATTTT.

This chain connects TRBV28 to TRBJ2-3; 9 positions agree with TRBD1. The length of the CDR3 is 15 residues. Germline V lookup: CDR1 MDHEN, CDR2 SYDVKM. V gave up 8 bases and J gave up 3 bases; unmatched junction bases: 9. The CDR3 DNA follows: TGTGCCAGCTTATACAGGGGGCACAATACAGATACGCAGTATTTT. Amino acids: CASLYRGHNTDTQYF.

This rearrangement joins TRBV5-5 to TRBJ1-2; D gene uncertain. This CDR3 spans 15 amino acids. Looked up from germline, CDR1 is SGHKS and CDR2 is YYEKEE (reference sequence). V lost 1 base and J lost 0, with 10 bases in between. DNA for the CDR3: TGTGCCAGCAGCTTGAGAGGAGGGACTAACTATGGCTACACCTTC. As protein: CASSLRGGTNYGYTF.

The chain carries TRBV19 and TRBJ2-3; D is ambiguous. The CDR3 length is 15 residues. Germline V gene sequence: CDR1 LNHDA, CDR2 SQIVND (reference sequence). Trimming removed 4 bases at V and 0 bases at J, with 11 bases between. The CDR3 DNA follows: TGTGCCAGTAGTAGGTTTAGCCCTAGCACAGATACGCAGTATTTT. This translates into CASSRFSPSTDTQYF. Drawing the rest from reference TRBV19 and TRBJ2-3, the complete variable domain is DGGITQSPKYLFRKEGQNVTLSCEQNLNHDAMYWYRQDPGQGLRLIYYSQIVNDFQKGDIAEGYSVSREKKESFPLTVTSAQKNPTAFYLCASSRFSPSTDTQYFGPGTRLTVL.

The rearrangement joins TRBV20-1 to TRBJ1-1; D is uncertain. The V and J ends lost 2 bases and 7 bases respectively, with 8 bases between them. This CDR3 spans 11 amino acids. Germline V gene lookup returns CDR1 DFQATT and CDR2 SNEGSKA (reference sequence). As DNA, the CDR3 is TGCAGTGCTAGACCCCGGGGTGAAGCTTTCTTT. Encoded protein: CSARPRGEAFF.

The chain combines TRBV29-1 with TRBJ2-7; 8 positions agree with TRBD1. The V and J ends lost 4 bases and 0 bases, in that order; junction bases with no gene match: 5. Germline-derived CDR1 and CDR2 are SQVTM and ANQGSEA. The CDR3 contains 14 residues. The CDR3 DNA reads as TGCAGCGTTGGAGGACAGGGCGGCTCCTACGAGCAGTACTTC. This translates into CSVGGQGGSYEQYF.

CDR3 nucleotides: TGTGCCAGCAGCTTGGGGACCTGGGTCAATGAGCAGTTCTTC. It is translated as CASSLGTWVNEQFF. The chain links TRBV5-4 to TRBJ2-1; no reliable D call. Germline V gene data show CDR1 as SGHNT and CDR2 as YYREEE (reference sequence). The CDR3 is 14 residues long. Between the trimmed V and J ends, which lost 0 bases and 6 bases, there was a span of 10 bases. Variable domain in full (rest from reference TRBV5-4 and TRBJ2-1): ETGVTQSPTHLIKTRGQQVTLRCSSQSGHNTVSWYQQALGQGPQFIFQYYREEENGRGNFPPRFSGLQFPNYSSELNVNALELDDSALYLCASSLGTWVNEQFFGPGTRLTVL.

V usage is TRBV19 and J usage is TRBJ2-5; D may be TRBD1 (6 bases). V was shortened by 4 bases and J by 3 bases, with 12 bases between the two germline ends. The CDR3 runs 14 residues. Germline V CDR1 and CDR2: LNHDA, SQIVND (reference sequence). In DNA, the CDR3 is TGTGCCAGTAGTAGTTTCGGGGACAAAGAGACCCAGTACTTC. As protein: CASSSFGDKETQYF.

This clone was recorded a few times. The rearrangement uses TRBV10-3 and TRBJ2-7, with TRBD1 matching 8 bases. The germline gives CDR1 ENHRY, CDR2 SYGVKD. The CDR3 is 15 amino acids. V was clipped by 8 bases and J by 3 bases; unmatched bases: 12. The CDR3 DNA follows: TGTGCCATCGGACCAAAACAGGGGGTTAACTACGAGCAGTACTTC. Translated, it gives CAIGPKQGVNYEQYF.

The chain is built from TRBV7-3 and TRBJ1-1, with D tentatively TRBD1 (5 bases). V was trimmed by 7 bases and J by 1 base, leaving 10 bases between them. CDR1 SGHTA and CDR2 FQGTGA come from the germline V gene. The CDR3 is made up of 13 amino acids. In nucleotides, the CDR3 is TGTGCCAGCAAGGAGGGGACGAACACTGAAGCTTTCTTT. Translating gives CASKEGTNTEAFF.

This clone was counted once. This chain joins TRBV4-2 and TRBJ1-5, with D tentatively TRBD1 (6 bases). This CDR3 comprises 17 residues. From germline, CDR1 is LGHNA and CDR2 YNFKEQ. The V end lost 0 bases, the J end lost 3 bases, and 15 bases lay between the germline ends. The CDR3 is CASSQESTGHYNQPQHF. In nucleotides, the CDR3 is TGTGCCAGCAGCCAAGAGTCTACAGGGCACTACAATCAGCCCCAGCATTTT.

J is TRBJ1-2 and V is TRBV6-6; D possibly corresponds to TRBD1 (5 bases). The CDR3 contains 13 residues. Trimming pared 7 bases from V and 2 bases from J, leaving 11 bases between. Germline V gene sequence: CDR1 MNHNY, CDR2 SVGAGI (reference sequence). The CDR3 spells CASMNRQNYGYTF. The DNA for the CDR3 is TGTGCCAGCATGAACAGGCAGAACTATGGCTACACCTTC.